The following is a T cell receptor (beta chain) sequence with its context. Antigen specificity is unknown. Germline assignment: CDR1 DFQATT and CDR2 SNEGSKA (reference sequence). The V end was cut by 3 bases, the J end by 5 bases, with 8 bases between. CDR3 size: 11 residues. TCRdb re-derived calls from the 5' RACE reads in MiXCR, one entry per CDR3 protein. The data hold under 600,000 distinct CDR3 sequences, with 13% observed a single time. This sample was included in a study of T cells after yellow fever vaccination. Study details: The fractions with low cell numbers were processed using SMART-Seq v4 Ultra Low Input.

The study's findings and limits: Post-booster reappearance was seen for most primary-vaccination clones (around 96% CD4, 80% to 90% CD8).

The TCR was taken from a man aged 30 to 39 who received the YFV17D yellow fever vaccine. The chain has TRBV20-1 and TRBJ2-7; no reliable D call. The sequences come from PBMCs, collected on the day of the yellow fever booster vaccination. CDR3 loop: CSARSDDEQYF. The CDR3 coding sequence is TGCAGTGCTAGGTCGGACGACGAGCAGTACTTC.